A single T cell receptor (beta chain) is shown here with its context. The data were taken from a study of blood T cell repertoires in COVID-19. V dropped 4 bases and J dropped 5; count of bases not matched to a gene: 7. The CDR3 is 15 amino acids. Germline CDR1 and CDR2: SGHRS and YFSETQ. The age range of participants was 18 to 89 years, with residence in about two dozen US areas. Some clones are missing from TCRdb's copy, which holds only in-frame ones; the method was immunoSEQ multiplex PCR. The repertoire has 250,000 to 300,000 clones, about nine tenths of them found once; the top ten carry roughly 16%.

This TCR derives from a young man who had recovered from COVID-19. The J gene is TRBJ1-4, the V gene TRBV5-1; 8 bases align to TRBD1. The specimen sequenced was PBMCs or T cells enriched from blood (not recorded which). CDR3 residues: CASSGSGTGNEKLFF. The CDR3 DNA reads as TGCGCCAGCAGCGGATCCGGGACAGGCAATGAAAAACTGTTTTTT.